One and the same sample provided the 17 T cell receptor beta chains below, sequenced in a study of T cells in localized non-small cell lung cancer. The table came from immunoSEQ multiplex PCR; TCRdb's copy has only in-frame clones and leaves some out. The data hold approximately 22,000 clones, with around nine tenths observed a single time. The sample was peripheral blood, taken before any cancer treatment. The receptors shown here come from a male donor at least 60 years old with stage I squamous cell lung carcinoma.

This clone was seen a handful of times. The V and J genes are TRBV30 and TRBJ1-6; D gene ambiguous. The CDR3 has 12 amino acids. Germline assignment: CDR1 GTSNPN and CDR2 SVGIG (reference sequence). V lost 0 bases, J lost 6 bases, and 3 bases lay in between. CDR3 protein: CAWSVRNSPLHF. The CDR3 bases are TGTGCCTGGAGTGTACGTAATTCACCCCTCCACTTT.

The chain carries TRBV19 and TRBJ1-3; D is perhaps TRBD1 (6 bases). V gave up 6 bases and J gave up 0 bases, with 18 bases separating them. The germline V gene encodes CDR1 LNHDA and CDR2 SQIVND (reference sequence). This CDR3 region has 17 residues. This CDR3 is CASSQLGHRASGNTIYF. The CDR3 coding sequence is TGTGCCAGTAGCCAATTAGGTCACAGGGCCTCTGGAAACACCATATATTTT.

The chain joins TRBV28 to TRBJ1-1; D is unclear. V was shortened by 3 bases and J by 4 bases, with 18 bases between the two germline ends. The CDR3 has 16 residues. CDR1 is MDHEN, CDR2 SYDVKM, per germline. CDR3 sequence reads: CASSFSRTTRGTEAFF. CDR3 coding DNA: TGTGCCAGCAGTTTCTCCCGGACGACCCGAGGCACTGAAGCTTTCTTT.

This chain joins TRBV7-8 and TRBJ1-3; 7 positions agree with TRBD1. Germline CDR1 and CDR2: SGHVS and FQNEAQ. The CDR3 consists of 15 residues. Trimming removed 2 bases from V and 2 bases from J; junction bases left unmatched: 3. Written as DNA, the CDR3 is TGTGCCAGCAGCTTACAAGGGGGCGCTGGAAACACCATATATTTT. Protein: CASSLQGGAGNTIYF.

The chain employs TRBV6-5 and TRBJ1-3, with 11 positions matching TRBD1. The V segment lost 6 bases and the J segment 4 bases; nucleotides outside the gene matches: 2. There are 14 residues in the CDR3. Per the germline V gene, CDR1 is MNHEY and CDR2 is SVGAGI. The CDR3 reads CASSRTGGGNTIYF. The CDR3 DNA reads TGTGCCAGCAGCAGGACAGGGGGCGGAAACACCATATATTTT.

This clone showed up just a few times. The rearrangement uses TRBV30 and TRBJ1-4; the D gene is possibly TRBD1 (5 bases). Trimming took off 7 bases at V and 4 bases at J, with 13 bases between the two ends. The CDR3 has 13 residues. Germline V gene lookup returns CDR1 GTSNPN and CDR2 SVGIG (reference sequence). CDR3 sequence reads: CAYELRGNEKLFF. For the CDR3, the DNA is TGTGCCTACGAGTTGAGGGGTAATGAAAAACTGTTTTTT.

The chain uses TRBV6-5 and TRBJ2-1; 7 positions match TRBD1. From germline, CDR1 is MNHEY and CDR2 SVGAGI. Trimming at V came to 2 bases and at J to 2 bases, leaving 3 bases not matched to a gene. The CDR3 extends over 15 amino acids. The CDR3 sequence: CASSYGGQAYNEQFF. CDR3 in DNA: TGTGCCAGCAGTTACGGAGGACAGGCCTACAATGAGCAGTTCTTC.

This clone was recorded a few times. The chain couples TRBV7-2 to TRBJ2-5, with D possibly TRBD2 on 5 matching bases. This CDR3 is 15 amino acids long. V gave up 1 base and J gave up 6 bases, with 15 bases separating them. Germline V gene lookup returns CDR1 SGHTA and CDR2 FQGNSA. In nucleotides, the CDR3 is TGTGCCAGCAGCTTAGTAGAGGAGGTCGGCAAGACCCAGTACTTC. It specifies CASSLVEEVGKTQYF. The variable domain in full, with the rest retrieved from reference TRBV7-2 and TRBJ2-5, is GAGVSQSPSNKVTEKGKDVELRCDPISGHTALYWYRQSLGQGLEFLIYFQGNSAPDKSGLPSDRFSAERTGGSVSTLTIQRTQQEDSAVYLCASSLVEEVGKTQYFGPGTRLLVL.

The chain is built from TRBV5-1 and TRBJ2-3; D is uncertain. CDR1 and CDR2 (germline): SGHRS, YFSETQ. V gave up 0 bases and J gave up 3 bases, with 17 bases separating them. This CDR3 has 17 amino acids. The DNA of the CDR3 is TGCGCCAGCAGCTTGGGGTCCCCGGATCCTACTACAGATACGCAGTATTTT. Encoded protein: CASSLGSPDPTTDTQYF.

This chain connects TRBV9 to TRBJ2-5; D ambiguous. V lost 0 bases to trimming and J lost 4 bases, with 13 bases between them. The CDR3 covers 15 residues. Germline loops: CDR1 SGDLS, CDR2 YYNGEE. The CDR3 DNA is TGTGCCAGCAGCGTAGGGGCGGCTCGTGCAGAGACCCAGTACTTC. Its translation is CASSVGAARAETQYF.

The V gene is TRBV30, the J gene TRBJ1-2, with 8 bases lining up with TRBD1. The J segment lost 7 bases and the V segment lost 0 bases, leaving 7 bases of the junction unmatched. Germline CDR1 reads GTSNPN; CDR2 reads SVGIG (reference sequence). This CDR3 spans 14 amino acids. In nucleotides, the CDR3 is TGTGCCTGGAGTGTGTTAGGACAGGGAGGTGGCTACACCTTC. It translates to CAWSVLGQGGGYTF. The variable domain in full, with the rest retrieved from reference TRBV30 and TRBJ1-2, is SQTIHQWPATLVQPVGSPLSLECTVEGTSNPNLYWYRQAAGRGLQLLFYSVGIGQISSEVPQNLSASRPQDRQFILSSKKLLLSDSGFYLCAWSVLGQGGGYTFGSGTRLTVV.

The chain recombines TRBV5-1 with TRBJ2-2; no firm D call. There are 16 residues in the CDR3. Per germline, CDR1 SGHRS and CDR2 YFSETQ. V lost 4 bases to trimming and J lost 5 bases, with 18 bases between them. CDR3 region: CASSAEGLPGTGELFF. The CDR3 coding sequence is TGCGCCAGCAGCGCCGAAGGTTTACCCGGGACCGGGGAGCTGTTTTTT.

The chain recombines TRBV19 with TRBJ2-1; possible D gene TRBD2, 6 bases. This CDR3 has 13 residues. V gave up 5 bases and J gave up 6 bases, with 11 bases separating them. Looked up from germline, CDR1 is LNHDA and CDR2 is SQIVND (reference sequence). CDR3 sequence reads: CASSGTYGNEQFF. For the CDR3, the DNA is TGTGCCAGTAGTGGGACTTACGGCAATGAGCAGTTCTTC.

The CDR3 DNA follows: TGTGCCAGCAGCTTCGGGACGAATGGAAACACCATATATTTT. It specifies CASSFGTNGNTIYF. The chain links TRBV5-6 to TRBJ1-3; D is perhaps TRBD1 (5 bases). The length of the CDR3 is 14 residues. The germline gives CDR1 SGHDT, CDR2 YYEEEE. Trimming left V 2 bases short and J 3 bases short, with 9 bases between.

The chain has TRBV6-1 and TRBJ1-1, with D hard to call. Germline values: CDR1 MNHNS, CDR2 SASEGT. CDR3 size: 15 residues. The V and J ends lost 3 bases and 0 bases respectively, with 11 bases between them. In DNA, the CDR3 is TGTGCCAGCAGTGAGGTTTATTTCCTGAACACTGAAGCTTTCTTT. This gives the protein CASSEVYFLNTEAFF.

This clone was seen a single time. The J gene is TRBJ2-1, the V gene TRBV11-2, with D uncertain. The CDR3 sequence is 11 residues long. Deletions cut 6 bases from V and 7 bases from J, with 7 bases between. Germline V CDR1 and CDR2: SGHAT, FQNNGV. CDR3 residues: CASSYRNEQFF. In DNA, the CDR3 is TGTGCCAGCAGTTATAGAAATGAGCAGTTCTTC.

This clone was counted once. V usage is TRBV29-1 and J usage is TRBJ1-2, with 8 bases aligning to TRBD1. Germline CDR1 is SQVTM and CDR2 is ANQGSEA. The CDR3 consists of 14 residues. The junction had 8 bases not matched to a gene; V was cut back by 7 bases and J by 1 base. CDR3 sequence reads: CSAGDRGLNYGYTF. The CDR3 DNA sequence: TGCAGCGCTGGCGACAGGGGCCTTAACTATGGCTACACCTTC.